The text below deals with one T cell receptor (beta chain). Profiled with immunoSEQ multiplex PCR; TCRdb holds only in-frame clones, not every one. The repertoire includes hundreds of thousands of clones, 70% to 90% of them detected once, and around 8% sits in the top ten. This specimen comes from a study of blood T cell repertoires in COVID-19. About the study: The study drew acute and convalescent COVID-19 samples from the United States, Italy and Spain.

Enrolled through a virtual design, the participants were between 18 and 89 years of age and came from under 25 US areas. The recovered donors of Cohort 3 showed two negative PCRs, clearance, or symptom resolution. The clonotype was recovered from a woman aged 60-75 years who had recovered from COVID-19. Sequencing was done on a sample of PBMCs or T cells enriched from blood (not recorded which).

Here the CDR3 DNA reads TGTGCCAGCAGCGTTGAAGGGGGTGTCTACAATGAGCAGTTCTTC. Translated, it gives CASSVEGGVYNEQFF. This chain uses TRBV9 with TRBJ2-1; a possible D gene is TRBD1 (6 bases). The V gene lost 2 bases and the J gene lost 3 bases, with 12 bases spanning the gap. CDR1 and CDR2 from the germline V gene are SGDLS and YYNGEE. This CDR3 contains 15 residues. Based on the CDR3 plus reference TRBV9 and TRBJ2-1, the full variable domain is DSGVTQTPKHLITATGQRVTLRCSPRSGDLSVYWYQQSLDQGLQFLIQYYNGEERAKGNILERFSAQQFPDLHSELNLSSLELGDSALYFCASSVEGGVYNEQFFGPGTRLTVL.